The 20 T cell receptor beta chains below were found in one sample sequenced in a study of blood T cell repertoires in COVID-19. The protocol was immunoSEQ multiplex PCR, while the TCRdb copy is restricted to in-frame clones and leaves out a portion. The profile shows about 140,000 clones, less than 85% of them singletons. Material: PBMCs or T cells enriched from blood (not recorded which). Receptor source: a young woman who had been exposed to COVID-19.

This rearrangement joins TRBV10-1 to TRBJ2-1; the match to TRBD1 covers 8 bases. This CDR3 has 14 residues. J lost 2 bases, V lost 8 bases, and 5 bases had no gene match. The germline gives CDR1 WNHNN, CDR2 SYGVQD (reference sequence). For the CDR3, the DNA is TGCGCCAGCTCCCGGGACAGGACCTACAATGAGCAGTTCTTC. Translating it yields CASSRDRTYNEQFF.

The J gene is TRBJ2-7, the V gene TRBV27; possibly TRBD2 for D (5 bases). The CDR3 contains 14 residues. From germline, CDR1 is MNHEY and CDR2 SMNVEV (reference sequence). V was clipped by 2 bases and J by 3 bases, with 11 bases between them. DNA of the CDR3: TGTGCCAGCAGTTTAGGGCTCGGAGGCTACGAGCAGTACTTC. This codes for CASSLGLGGYEQYF.

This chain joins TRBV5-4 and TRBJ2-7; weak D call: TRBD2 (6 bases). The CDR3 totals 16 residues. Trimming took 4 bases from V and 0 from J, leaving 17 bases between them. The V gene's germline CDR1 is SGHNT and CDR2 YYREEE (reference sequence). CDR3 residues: CASSGGTGRYSYEQYF. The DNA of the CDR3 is TGTGCCAGCAGCGGGGGGACGGGACGTTACTCCTACGAGCAGTACTTC.

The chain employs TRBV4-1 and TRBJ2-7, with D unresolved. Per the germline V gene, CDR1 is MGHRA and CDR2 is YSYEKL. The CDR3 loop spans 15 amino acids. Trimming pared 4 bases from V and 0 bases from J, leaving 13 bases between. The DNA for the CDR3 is TGCGCCAGCAGCCGATTAAGCGCTAGCTCCTACGAGCAGTACTTC. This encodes CASSRLSASSYEQYF.

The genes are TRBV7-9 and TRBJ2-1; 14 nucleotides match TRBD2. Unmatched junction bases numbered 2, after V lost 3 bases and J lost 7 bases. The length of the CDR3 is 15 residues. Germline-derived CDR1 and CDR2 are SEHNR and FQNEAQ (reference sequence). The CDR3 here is CASSLTSGRANEQFF. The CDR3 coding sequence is TGTGCCAGCAGCTTGACTAGCGGGAGGGCTAATGAGCAGTTCTTC.

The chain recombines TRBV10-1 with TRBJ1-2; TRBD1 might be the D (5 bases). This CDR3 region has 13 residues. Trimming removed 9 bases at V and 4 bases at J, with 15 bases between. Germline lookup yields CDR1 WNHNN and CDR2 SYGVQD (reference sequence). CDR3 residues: CARWAQGVYGYTF. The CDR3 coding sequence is TGCGCCAGATGGGCCCAAGGGGTCTATGGCTACACCTTC.

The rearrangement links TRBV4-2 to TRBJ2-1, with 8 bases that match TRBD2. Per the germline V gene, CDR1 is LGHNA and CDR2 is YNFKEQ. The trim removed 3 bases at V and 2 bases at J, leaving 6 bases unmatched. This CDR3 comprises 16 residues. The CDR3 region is CASSQGGLETYNEQFF. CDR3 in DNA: TGTGCCAGCAGCCAGGGGGGACTAGAAACCTACAATGAGCAGTTCTTC.

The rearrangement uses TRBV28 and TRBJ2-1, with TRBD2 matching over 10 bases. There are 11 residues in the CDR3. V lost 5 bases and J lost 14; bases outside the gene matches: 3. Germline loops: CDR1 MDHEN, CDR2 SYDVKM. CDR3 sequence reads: CASSTGLAKFF. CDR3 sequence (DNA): TGTGCCAGCAGTACGGGACTAGCGAAGTTCTTC.

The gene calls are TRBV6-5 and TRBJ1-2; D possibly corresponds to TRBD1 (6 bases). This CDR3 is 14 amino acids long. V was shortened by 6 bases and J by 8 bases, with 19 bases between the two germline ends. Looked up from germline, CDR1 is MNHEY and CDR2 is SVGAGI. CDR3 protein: CASSPPGGAWGYTF. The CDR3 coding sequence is TGTGCCAGCAGCCCCCCGGGGGGCGCGTGGGGCTACACCTTC.

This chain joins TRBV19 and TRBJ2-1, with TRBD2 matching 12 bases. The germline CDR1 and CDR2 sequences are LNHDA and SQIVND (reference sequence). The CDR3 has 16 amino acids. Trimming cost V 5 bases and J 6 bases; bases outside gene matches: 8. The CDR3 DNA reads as TGTGCCAGTAGTCCTCAACTAGCGGGAGGCTCCAATGAGCAGTTCTTC. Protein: CASSPQLAGGSNEQFF.

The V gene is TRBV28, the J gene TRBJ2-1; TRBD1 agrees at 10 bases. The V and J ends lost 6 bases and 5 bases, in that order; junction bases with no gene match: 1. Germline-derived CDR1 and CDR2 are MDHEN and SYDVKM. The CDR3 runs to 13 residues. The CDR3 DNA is TGTGCCAGCAGGGGACAGGGGAACAATGAGCAGTTCTTC. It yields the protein CASRGQGNNEQFF.

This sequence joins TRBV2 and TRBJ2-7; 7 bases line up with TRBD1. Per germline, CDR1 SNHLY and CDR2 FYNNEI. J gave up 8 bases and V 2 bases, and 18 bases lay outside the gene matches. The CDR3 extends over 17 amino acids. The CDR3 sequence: CASSEIVQGILGAQQYF. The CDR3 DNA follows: TGTGCCAGCAGTGAAATAGTACAGGGGATCCTCGGGGCGCAGCAGTACTTC. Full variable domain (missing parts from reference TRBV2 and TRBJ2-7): EPEVTQTPSHQVTQMGQEVILRCVPISNHLYFYWYRQILGQKVEFLVSFYNNEISEKSEIFDDQFSVERPDGSNFTLKIRSTKLEDSAMYFCASSEIVQGILGAQQYFGPGTRLTVT.

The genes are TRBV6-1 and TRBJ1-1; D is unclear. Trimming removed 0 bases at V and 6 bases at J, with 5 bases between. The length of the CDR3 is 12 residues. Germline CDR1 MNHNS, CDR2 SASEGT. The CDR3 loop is CASSEARPEAFF. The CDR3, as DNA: TGTGCCAGCAGTGAAGCCCGTCCTGAAGCTTTCTTT.

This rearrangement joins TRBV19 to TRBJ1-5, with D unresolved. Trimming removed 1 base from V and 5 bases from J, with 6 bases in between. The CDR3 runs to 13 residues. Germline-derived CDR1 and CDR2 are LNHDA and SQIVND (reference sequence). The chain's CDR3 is CASSIGEDQPQHF. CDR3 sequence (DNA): TGTGCCAGTAGTATAGGTGAGGATCAGCCCCAGCATTTT.

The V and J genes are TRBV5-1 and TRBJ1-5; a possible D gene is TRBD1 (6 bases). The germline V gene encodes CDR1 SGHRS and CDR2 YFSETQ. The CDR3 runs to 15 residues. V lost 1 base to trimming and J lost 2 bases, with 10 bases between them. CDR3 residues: CASSLTTGRNQPQHF. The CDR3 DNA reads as TGCGCCAGCAGCTTGACAACAGGGCGCAATCAGCCCCAGCATTTT.

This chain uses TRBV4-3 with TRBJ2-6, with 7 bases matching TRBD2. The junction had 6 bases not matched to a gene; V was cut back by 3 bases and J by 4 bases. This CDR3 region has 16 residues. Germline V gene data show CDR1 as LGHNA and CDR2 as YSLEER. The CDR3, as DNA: TGCGCCAGCAGCCATAAGACGGGACTAGGGGCCAACGTCCTGACTTTC. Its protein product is CASSHKTGLGANVLTF.

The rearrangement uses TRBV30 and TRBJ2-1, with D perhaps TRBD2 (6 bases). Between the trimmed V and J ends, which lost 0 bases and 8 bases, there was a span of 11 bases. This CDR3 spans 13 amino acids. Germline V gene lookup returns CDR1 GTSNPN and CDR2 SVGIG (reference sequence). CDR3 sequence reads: CAWSVGTPHEQFF. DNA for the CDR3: TGTGCCTGGAGTGTTGGGACTCCTCATGAGCAGTTCTTC. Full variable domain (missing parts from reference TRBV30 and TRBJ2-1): SQTIHQWPATLVQPVGSPLSLECTVEGTSNPNLYWYRQAAGRGLQLLFYSVGIGQISSEVPQNLSASRPQDRQFILSSKKLLLSDSGFYLCAWSVGTPHEQFFGPGTRLTVL.

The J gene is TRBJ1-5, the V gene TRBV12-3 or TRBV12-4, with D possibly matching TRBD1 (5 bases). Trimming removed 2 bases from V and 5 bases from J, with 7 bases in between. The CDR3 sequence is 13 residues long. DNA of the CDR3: TGTGCCAGCAGTTTATCGGGGGATCAGCCCCAGCATTTT. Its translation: CASSLSGDQPQHF.

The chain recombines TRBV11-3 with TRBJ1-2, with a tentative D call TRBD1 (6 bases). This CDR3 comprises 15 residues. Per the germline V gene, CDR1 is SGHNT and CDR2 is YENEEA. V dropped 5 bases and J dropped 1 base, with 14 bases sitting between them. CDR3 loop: CASSPHRADNYGYTF. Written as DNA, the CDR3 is TGTGCCAGCAGCCCCCACAGGGCTGATAACTATGGCTACACCTTC.

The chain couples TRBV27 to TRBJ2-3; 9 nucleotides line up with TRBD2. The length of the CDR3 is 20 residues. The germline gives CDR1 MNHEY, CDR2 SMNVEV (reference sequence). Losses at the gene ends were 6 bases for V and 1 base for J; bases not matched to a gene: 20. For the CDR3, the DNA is TGTGCCAGCAGCTATGAGTTTCGGCTAGCGGGAACGTATGGCACAGATACGCAGTATTTT. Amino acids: CASSYEFRLAGTYGTDTQYF.